This TCR beta chain stems from a study of spatial heterogeneity in lung cancer. Time point denoted: blood at routine non-recurrence follow-up after resection. In its sample, this clonotype was seen a few times. TCRdb analysed the 5' RACE reads with MiXCR anew, one entry per CDR3 protein. The table has 35,000 to 45,000 distinct CDR3 sequences, 20% to 25% seen once. The CDR3 is 19 residues long. CDR1 and CDR2 (germline): MGHRA, YSYEKL. V lost 3 bases and J lost 1; bases outside the gene matches: 7. The TCR comes from a female donor with early-stage non-small cell lung cancer. The rearrangement joins TRBV4-1 to TRBJ2-3; 16 nucleotides align to TRBD2. The sample in question was PBMCs, obtained at follow-up. Written as DNA, the CDR3 is TGCGCCAGCAGCCAGACCGGGACTAGCGGGGGGGCTGGCACAGATACGCAGTATTTT. Its translation is CASSQTGTSGGAGTDTQYF.